The entry below gives a single T cell receptor (beta chain) sequence along with its context. This clonotype came up many times. Its specific antigen is unknown. The input lacks base qualities; no much larger clone sits a single base away. The data were obtained in a study of T cell repertoires in cytomegalovirus infection (dated by TCRdb to between 2019 and 2020). Notes on the research overall: Donor HLA type was relevant to the analysis, as public TCR beta signatures indicated carriage of CMV infection together with the matching HLA type. Summary of the overall study and its limitations: The ex vivo response was dominated by HLA-C-restricted CMV-specific TCR beta clonotypes, which also provided the single most frequent clonotype in two of eight donors. In both this cohort and an independent roughly 400-donor cohort, the cumulative frequency of public TCR beta family members distinguished carriers of CMV infection plus the relevant HLA type.

Reading from cysteine to phenylalanine, the CDR3 counts 13 amino acids. The sequence is cut down to CDR3 DNA, 39 bases in frame from base 1. CDR1 is given as DFQATT and CDR2 as SNEGSKA, both from the germline V gene (reference sequence). Trimming at the junction amounts to 5 bases on V and 2 bases on J, and the germline ends lie 13 bases apart. TCRdb shows the sequencer as Illumina HiSeq 1500. The public sequencing data were trimmed at Q25 with fastp and processed into clonotypes with MiXCR by TCRdb, which kept only in-frame beta chains. Every entry covers one CDR3 protein and lists the most common genes and DNA from its rows. For this sample the table gives under 350,000 distinct CDR3 sequences, of which around a tenth were detected only once. 3.5% to 4.5% of the sample is held by the ten biggest clonotypes.

The receptor chain draws on TRBV20-1 and TRBJ2-7; the D call could be TRBD1 or TRBD2, with each sharing 5 bases. This clonotype was obtained from a human donor in good health (CMV status not recorded). Some clones in this sample may be carry-over from other donors' samples. The sample consisted of PBMCs. The nucleotides read TGCAGTGCTGGGACCCCTCAGCCCTACGAGCAGTACTTC. This translates into CSAGTPQPYEQYF.